Listed below are T cell receptor beta chains from one sample, sequenced in a study of blood T cell repertoires in COVID-19. Assay used: immunoSEQ multiplex PCR; TCRdb lists only in-frame clones, some missing. The sample lists about 180,000 clones, approximately 86% occurring once. Sequenced material: peripheral blood. These receptors all stem from a young woman with active or convalescent COVID-19. CDR3s include the opening cysteine and the closing phenylalanine or tryptophan. The D gene is left open where the match is weak. Only part of the rows carry a size: once, few, many, or a class if the clone is expanded.

len: 13; v_gene: TRBV4-1; abundance: few; j_gene: TRBJ2-1; d_gene: .; CDR3nt: TGCGCCAGCAGCCAAGTTCGAGGGCATGAGCAGTTCTTC; CDR3aa: CASSQVRGHEQFF
len: 14; v_gene: TRBV24-1; abundance: .; j_gene: TRBJ1-5; d_gene: .; CDR3nt: TGTGCCACCAGTGATTGGGACACCTTGGGGCCCCAGCATTTT; CDR3aa: CATSDWDTLGPQHF
len: 14; v_gene: TRBV5-5; abundance: .; j_gene: TRBJ1-6; d_gene: .; CDR3nt: TGTGCCAGCAGCGAGTACAGGGATAATTCACCCCTCCACTTT; CDR3aa: CASSEYRDNSPLHF
len: 15; v_gene: TRBV27; abundance: .; j_gene: TRBJ2-3; d_gene: TRBD1; CDR3nt: TGTGCCAGCAGTCCCCAGGACAGGGGTCAAGATACGCAGTATTTT; CDR3aa: CASSPQDRGQDTQYF
len: 16; v_gene: TRBV4-1; abundance: once; j_gene: TRBJ1-4; d_gene: TRBD1; CDR3nt: TGCGCCAGCAGCCCCCGGGAACAGGGGGCGAATGAAAAACTGTTTTTT; CDR3aa: CASSPREQGANEKLFF
len: 16; v_gene: TRBV19; abundance: .; j_gene: TRBJ2-7; d_gene: TRBD1; CDR3nt: TGTGCCAGTAGTGCCTCTTGGACAGGGGGAAACTACGAGCAGTACTTC; CDR3aa: CASSASWTGGNYEQYF
len: 16; v_gene: TRBV10-2; abundance: .; j_gene: TRBJ2-1; d_gene: TRBD2; CDR3nt: TGCGCCAGCAGCGTCGGTAGCGGGAGCTCCTACAATGAGCAGTTCTTC; CDR3aa: CASSVGSGSSYNEQFF
len: 13; v_gene: TRBV27; abundance: once; j_gene: TRBJ1-1; d_gene: TRBD1; CDR3nt: TGTGCCAGCAGTTTTACGGGACAGACTGAAGCTTTCTTT; CDR3aa: CASSFTGQTEAFF
len: 15; v_gene: TRBV2; abundance: .; j_gene: TRBJ1-4; d_gene: TRBD1; CDR3nt: TGTGCCAGCAGTGAAAGACAGGGGACTAATGAAAAACTGTTTTTT; CDR3aa: CASSERQGTNEKLFF
len: 15; v_gene: TRBV9; abundance: .; j_gene: TRBJ2-7; d_gene: TRBD2; CDR3nt: TGTGCCAGCAGCGTAGACGGCGGGAGCGCCTACGAGCAGTACTTC; CDR3aa: CASSVDGGSAYEQYF
len: 17; v_gene: TRBV28; abundance: once; j_gene: TRBJ1-4; d_gene: TRBD1; CDR3nt: TGTGCCAGCGGGAGACAGGGGACACTTACAACTAATGAAAAACTGTTTTTT; CDR3aa: CASGRQGTLTTNEKLFF
len: 13; v_gene: TRBV28; abundance: .; j_gene: TRBJ1-1; d_gene: .; CDR3nt: TGTGCCAGCGGCCCCGGAGGGTGGACTGAAGCTTTCTTT; CDR3aa: CASGPGGWTEAFF
len: 15; v_gene: TRBV24-1; abundance: .; j_gene: TRBJ2-5; d_gene: .; CDR3nt: TGTGCCACCAGTGGGAAGGGGGACATCCAAGAGACCCAGTACTTC; CDR3aa: CATSGKGDIQETQYF
len: 13; v_gene: TRBV10-3; abundance: .; j_gene: TRBJ2-7; d_gene: TRBD1; CDR3nt: TGTGCCAGCTGGGGACAGGGAGTACGCGAGCAGTACTTC; CDR3aa: CASWGQGVREQYF
len: 11; v_gene: TRBV12-3/TRBV12-4; abundance: .; j_gene: TRBJ1-1; d_gene: .; CDR3nt: TGTGCCAGCAGTTTAGGGTCAGGACTGGGATTT; CDR3aa: CASSLGSGLGF
len: 15; v_gene: TRBV2; abundance: .; j_gene: TRBJ2-3; d_gene: .; CDR3nt: TGTGCCAGCAGTGATAGGGGTCCAGGCACAGATACGCAGTATTTT; CDR3aa: CASSDRGPGTDTQYF
len: 15; v_gene: TRBV28; abundance: .; j_gene: TRBJ1-1; d_gene: TRBD1; CDR3nt: TGTGCCAGCAGTTTGGGGGACAGGGTTAACACTGAAGCTTTCTTT; CDR3aa: CASSLGDRVNTEAFF
len: 11; v_gene: TRBV10-3; abundance: .; j_gene: TRBJ2-7; d_gene: .; CDR3nt: TGTGCCATCAGTTCGGCCTACGAGCAGTACTTC; CDR3aa: CAISSAYEQYF
len: 17; v_gene: TRBV3-1/TRBV3-2; abundance: once; j_gene: TRBJ1-1; d_gene: .; CDR3nt: TGTGCCAGCAGCCAAGAGCGGGGAGACGGTCCGAACACTGAAGCTTTCTTT; CDR3aa: CASSQERGDGPNTEAFF
len: 16; v_gene: TRBV2; abundance: .; j_gene: TRBJ1-2; d_gene: TRBD1; CDR3nt: TGTGCCAGCTACGTTGCCGCGGGACAGGGGAACTATGGCTACACCTTC; CDR3aa: CASYVAAGQGNYGYTF
len: 15; v_gene: TRBV2; abundance: .; j_gene: TRBJ2-7; d_gene: .; CDR3nt: TGTGCCAGCAGTGAAACAGGGCTGTTCTCCTACGAGCAGTACTTC; CDR3aa: CASSETGLFSYEQYF
len: 12; v_gene: TRBV4-1; abundance: .; j_gene: TRBJ2-1; d_gene: TRBD1; CDR3nt: TGCGCCAGCAGCCATCGGACAGGGGAACAGTTCTTC; CDR3aa: CASSHRTGEQFF
len: 13; v_gene: TRBV19; abundance: .; j_gene: TRBJ1-5; d_gene: .; CDR3nt: TGTGCCAGTAGTATGCCCGGGGGACAGCCCCAGCATTTT; CDR3aa: CASSMPGGQPQHF
len: 14; v_gene: TRBV10-3; abundance: once; j_gene: TRBJ2-3; d_gene: TRBD2; CDR3nt: TGTGCCATCAGTGCTAGCGGCTTCACAGATACGCAGTATTTT; CDR3aa: CAISASGFTDTQYF
len: 15; v_gene: TRBV3-1/TRBV3-2; abundance: few; j_gene: TRBJ1-1; d_gene: .; CDR3nt: TGTGCCAGCAGCCCCTTCTCTACGGGGGGAGCTGAAGCTTTCTTT; CDR3aa: CASSPFSTGGAEAFF
len: 15; v_gene: TRBV6-5; abundance: .; j_gene: TRBJ1-5; d_gene: .; CDR3nt: TGTGCCAGCAGTTATGCGAAGGGGAGCAATCAGCCCCAGCATTTT; CDR3aa: CASSYAKGSNQPQHF